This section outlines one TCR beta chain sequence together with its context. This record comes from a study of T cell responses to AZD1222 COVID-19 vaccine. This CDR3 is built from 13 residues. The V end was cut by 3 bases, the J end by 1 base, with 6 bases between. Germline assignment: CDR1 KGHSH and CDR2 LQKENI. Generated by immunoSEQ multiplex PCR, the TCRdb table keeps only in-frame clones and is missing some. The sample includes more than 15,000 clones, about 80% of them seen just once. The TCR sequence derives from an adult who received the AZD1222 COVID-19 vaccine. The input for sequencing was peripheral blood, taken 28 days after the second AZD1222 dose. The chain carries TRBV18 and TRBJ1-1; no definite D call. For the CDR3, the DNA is TGTGCCAGCTCACCCCAGGAGAACACTGAAGCTTTCTTT. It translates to CASSPQENTEAFF.